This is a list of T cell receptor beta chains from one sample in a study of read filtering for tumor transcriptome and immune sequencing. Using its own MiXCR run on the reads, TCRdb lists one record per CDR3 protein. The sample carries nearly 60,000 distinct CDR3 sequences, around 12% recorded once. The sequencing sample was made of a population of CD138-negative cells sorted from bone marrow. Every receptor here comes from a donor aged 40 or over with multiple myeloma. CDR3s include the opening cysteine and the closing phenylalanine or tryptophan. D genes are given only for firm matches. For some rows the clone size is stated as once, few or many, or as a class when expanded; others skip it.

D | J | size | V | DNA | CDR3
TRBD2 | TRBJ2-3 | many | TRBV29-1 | TGCAGCGTTCCTAGTCGCGGCGGGGGGGCAAATACGCAGTATTTT | CSVPSRGGGANTQYF
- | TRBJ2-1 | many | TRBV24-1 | TGTGCCACCAGTAGGCCATCATCGGGCAATGAGCAGTTCTTC | CATSRPSSGNEQFF
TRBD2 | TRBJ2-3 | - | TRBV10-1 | TGCGCCAGCAGTGACCAGCGGGGGGTCACAGATACGCAGTATTTT | CASSDQRGVTDTQYF
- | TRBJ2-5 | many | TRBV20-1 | TGCAGTGCAGTTGCGGGGGCGCAGGGTGAGACCCAGTACTTC | CSAVAGAQGETQYF
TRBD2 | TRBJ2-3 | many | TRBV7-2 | TGTGCCAGCAGCTTAGCCGGGGGGGCGCATACGCAGTATTTT | CASSLAGGAHTQYF
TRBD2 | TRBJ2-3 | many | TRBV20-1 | TGCAGTGCTAGACGCCGGGGGGGCCGCGCAGATACGCAGTATTTT | CSARRRGGRADTQYF
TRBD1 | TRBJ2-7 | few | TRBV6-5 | TGTGCCAGCACCAAGGTACAGGGGGCTTACGAGCAGTACTTC | CASTKVQGAYEQYF
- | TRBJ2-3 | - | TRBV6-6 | TGTGCCTGCACCAGCACAGATACGCAGTATTTT | CACTSTDTQYF
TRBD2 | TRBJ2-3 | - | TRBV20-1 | TGCAGTGCTAGAAGACTAGCGGGGGGCGATGCCACAGATACGCAGTATTTT | CSARRLAGGDATDTQYF
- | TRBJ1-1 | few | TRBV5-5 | TGTGCCAGCAGGCTCCGACAGCCTCTGAACACTGAAGCTTTCTTT | CASRLRQPLNTEAFF
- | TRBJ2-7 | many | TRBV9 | TGTGCCAGCAGCCCGAGCTCCTACGAGCAGTACTTC | CASSPSSYEQYF
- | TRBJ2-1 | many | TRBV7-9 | - | CASSWGSGSGGREFF
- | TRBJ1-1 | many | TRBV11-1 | TGTGCCAGCAGCTTTTCCCGGGTTGGGAACACTGAAGCTTTCTTT | CASSFSRVGNTEAFF
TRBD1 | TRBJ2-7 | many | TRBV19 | TGTGCCAGTAGTATAGGGACAGGGGGACTCGACGAGCAGTACTTC | CASSIGTGGLDEQYF
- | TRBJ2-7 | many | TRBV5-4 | TGTGCCAGCAGCGAAAGGAATACCTACGAGCAGTACTTC | CASSERNTYEQYF
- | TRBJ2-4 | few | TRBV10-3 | TGTGCCATCAGTGAGTCCCAGGTTGTCAACATTCAGTACTTC | CAISESQVVNIQYF
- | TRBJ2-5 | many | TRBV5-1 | TGCGCCAGCAGATGGGCCAGGACTGAGACCCAGTACTTC | CASRWARTETQYF
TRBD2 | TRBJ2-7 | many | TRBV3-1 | TGTGCCAGCAGCCCCATGGGACTAGCGGCGCTCTACGAGCAGTACTTC | CASSPMGLAALYEQYF
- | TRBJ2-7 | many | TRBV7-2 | TGTGCCAGCAGCCGCGCCCTGTACTACGAGCAGTACTTC | CASSRALYYEQYF
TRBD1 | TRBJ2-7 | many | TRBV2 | TGTGCCAGCCGGGACAGACCTGTGGACGAGCAGTACTTC | CASRDRPVDEQYF
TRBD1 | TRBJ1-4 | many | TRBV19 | TGTGCCAGTACCAACCTACAGGGGGCAAACGAAAAACTGTTTTTT | CASTNLQGANEKLFF
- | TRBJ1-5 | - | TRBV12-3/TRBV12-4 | TGTGCCAGCAGTTTAGTCCGCAATCAGCCCCAGCATTTT | CASSLVRNQPQHF
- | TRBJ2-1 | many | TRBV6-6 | TGTGCCAGCAGTTACTCGACCAATACACCTCCTCGTGGTGATCAGTTCTTC | CASSYSTNTPPRGDQFF
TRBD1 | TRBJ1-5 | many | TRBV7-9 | TGTGCCAGCAGCCGAGGACAGGGTTATCAGCCCCAGCATTTT | CASSRGQGYQPQHF
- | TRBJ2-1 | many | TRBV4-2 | TGTGCCAGCAGCCGCGAAGCTCAAGGGAATGAGCAGTTCTTC | CASSREAQGNEQFF